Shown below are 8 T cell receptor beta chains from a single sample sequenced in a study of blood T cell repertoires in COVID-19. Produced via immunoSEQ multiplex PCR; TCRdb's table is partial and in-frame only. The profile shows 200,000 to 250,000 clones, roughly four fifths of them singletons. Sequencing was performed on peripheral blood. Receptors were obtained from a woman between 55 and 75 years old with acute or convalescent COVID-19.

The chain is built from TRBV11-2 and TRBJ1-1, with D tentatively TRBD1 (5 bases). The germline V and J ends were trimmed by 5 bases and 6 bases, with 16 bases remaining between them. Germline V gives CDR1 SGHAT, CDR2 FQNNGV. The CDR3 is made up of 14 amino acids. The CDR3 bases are TGTGCCAGCAGCCGCAGGGTAGGGCTCCCTGAAGCTTTCTTT. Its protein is CASSRRVGLPEAFF. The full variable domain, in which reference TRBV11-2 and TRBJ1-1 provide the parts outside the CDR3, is EAGVAQSPRYKIIEKRQSVAFWCNPISGHATLYWYQQILGQGPKLLIQFQNNGVVDDSQLPKDRFSAERLKGVDSTLKIQPAKLEDSAVYLCASSRRVGLPEAFFGQGTRLTVV.

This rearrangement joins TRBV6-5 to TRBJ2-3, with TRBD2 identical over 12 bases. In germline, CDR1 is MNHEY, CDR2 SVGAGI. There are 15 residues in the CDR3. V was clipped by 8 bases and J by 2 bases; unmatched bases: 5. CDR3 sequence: CASATSGGYTDTQYF. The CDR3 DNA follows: TGTGCCAGCGCTACTAGCGGGGGGTACACAGATACGCAGTATTTT.

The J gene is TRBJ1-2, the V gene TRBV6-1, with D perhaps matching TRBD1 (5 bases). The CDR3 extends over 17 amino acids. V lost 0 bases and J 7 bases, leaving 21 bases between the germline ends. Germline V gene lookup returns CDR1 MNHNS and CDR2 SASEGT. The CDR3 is CASSEAPSGGGGVGYTF. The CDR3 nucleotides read TGTGCCAGCAGTGAAGCCCCGTCCGGCGGCGGGGGAGTTGGCTACACCTTC.

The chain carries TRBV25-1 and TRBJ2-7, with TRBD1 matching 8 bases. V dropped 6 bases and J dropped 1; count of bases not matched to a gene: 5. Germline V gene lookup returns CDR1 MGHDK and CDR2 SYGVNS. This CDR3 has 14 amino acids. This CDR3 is CASRGTGVSYEQYF. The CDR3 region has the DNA TGTGCCAGCAGAGGGACAGGTGTTTCCTACGAGCAGTACTTC.

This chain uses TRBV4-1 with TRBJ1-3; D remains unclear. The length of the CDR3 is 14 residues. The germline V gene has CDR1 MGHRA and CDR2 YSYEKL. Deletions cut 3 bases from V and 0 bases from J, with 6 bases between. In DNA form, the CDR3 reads TGCGCCAGCAGCCAGCTAGGCTCTGGAAACACCATATATTTT. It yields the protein CASSQLGSGNTIYF.

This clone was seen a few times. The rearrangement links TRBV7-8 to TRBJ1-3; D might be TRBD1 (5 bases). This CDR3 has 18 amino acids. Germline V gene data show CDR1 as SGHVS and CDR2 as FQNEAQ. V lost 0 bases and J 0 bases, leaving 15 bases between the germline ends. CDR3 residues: CASSLALYTTDSGNTIYF. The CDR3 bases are TGTGCCAGCAGCTTAGCGCTATACACGACAGACTCTGGAAACACCATATATTTT.

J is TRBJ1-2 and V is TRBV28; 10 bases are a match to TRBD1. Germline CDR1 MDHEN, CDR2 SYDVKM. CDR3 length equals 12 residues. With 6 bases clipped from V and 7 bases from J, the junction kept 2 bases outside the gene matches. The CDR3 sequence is CASRTGGRGYTF. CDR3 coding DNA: TGTGCCAGCAGGACAGGGGGCCGTGGCTACACCTTC.

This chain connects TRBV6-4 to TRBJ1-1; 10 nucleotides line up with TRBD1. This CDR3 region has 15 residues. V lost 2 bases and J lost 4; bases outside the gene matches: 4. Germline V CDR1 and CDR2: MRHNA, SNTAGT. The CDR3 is CASSDGGTGVTEAFF. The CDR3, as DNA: TGTGCCAGCAGTGACGGCGGGACAGGGGTCACTGAAGCTTTCTTT.